This TCR beta chain was captured by sequencing in a study of T cell changes during pregnancy in multiple sclerosis (dated by TCRdb to the late 2010s). About the investigation overall: The study looked at changes in the T cell repertoire across pregnancy in women with multiple sclerosis.

Worth noting for this clone: No antigen is known for it. Base qualities are not provided; no much larger clone lies one nucleotide away.

Deletion took 0 bases off V and 2 bases off J, with a span of 5 bases between the germline ends. The germline V gene provides CDR1 SGHDT and CDR2 YYEEEE. The CDR3 sequence holds 13 residues, the cysteine and phenylalanine included. CDR3 DNA is the only sequence kept; it has 39 bases, read in frame from the first base. The library was generated by the immunoSEQ multiplex PCR assay. TCRdb carries this immuneACCESS record with in-frame sequences only. Its versions omit some clonotypes, under half of them owing to an unresolved V gene in the studies checked, with the rest unexplained. The sample includes approximately 82,000 clones, with 90% to 95% observed a single time. Clones ranked in the top ten supply around 0.45% of the sample.

The V gene is TRBV5-6 and the J gene is TRBJ1-2; the D gene lacks a confident call. This sequence was found in a female donor with multiple sclerosis, enrolled in a pregnancy study. Material: CD4+ T cells from peripheral blood mononuclear cells, obtained in the second trimester of pregnancy. The nucleotides are TGTGCCAGCAGCTTGGGCGAAAACTATGGCTACACCTTC. Its translation reads: CASSLGENYGYTF.